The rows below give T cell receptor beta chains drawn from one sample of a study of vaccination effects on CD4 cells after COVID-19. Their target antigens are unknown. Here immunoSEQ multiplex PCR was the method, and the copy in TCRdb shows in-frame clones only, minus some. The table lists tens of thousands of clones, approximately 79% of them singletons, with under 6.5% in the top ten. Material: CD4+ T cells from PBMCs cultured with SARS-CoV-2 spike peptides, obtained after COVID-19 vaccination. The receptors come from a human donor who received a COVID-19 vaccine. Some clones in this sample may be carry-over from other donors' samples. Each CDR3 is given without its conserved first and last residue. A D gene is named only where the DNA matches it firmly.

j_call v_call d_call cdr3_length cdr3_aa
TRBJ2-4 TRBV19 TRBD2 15 ASSQYSGGIAKNIQY
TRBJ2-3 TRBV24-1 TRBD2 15 ATSDSPLAGSTDTQY
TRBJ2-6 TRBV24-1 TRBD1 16 ATSDVPGQGSGANVLT
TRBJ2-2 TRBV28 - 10 ASSLATGELF
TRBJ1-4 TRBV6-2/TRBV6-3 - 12 ASSSTGANEKLF
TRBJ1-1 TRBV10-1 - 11 ASSSGAGTEAF
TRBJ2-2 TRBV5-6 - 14 ASSLMGWENTGELF
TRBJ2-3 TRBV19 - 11 ASSPLYGDTQY
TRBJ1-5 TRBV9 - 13 ASSVAGQSNQPQH
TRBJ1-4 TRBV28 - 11 ASTRPGRQKLF
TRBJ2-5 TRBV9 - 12 ASSHTGQSETQY
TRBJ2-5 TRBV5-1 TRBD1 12 ASSPGQGEVTQY
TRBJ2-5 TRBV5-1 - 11 ASSLPEQETQY